These 20 T cell receptor beta chains were sequenced from one sample in a study of blood T cell repertoires in COVID-19. Using immunoSEQ multiplex PCR, the repertoire was profiled, and TCRdb retains in-frame clones only, with some absent. This sample has under 200,000 clones, with roughly 80% found just once. Sequenced: peripheral blood. The source is a man between 60 and 75 years old with acute or convalescent COVID-19.

The gene calls are TRBV19 and TRBJ2-1; a weak D match, TRBD2 (7 bases). Trimming removed 7 bases at V and 6 bases at J, with 25 bases between. The CDR3 length is 17 residues. Per germline, CDR1 LNHDA and CDR2 SQIVND (reference sequence). The CDR3 DNA reads TGTGCCAGTACCCACCTTGGGGGGGCTAGTATTGGCAATGAGCAGTTCTTC. This translates into CASTHLGGASIGNEQFF.

The chain employs TRBV6-5 and TRBJ2-3; D uncertain. Germline loops: CDR1 MNHEY, CDR2 SVGAGI. There are 14 residues in the CDR3. Trimming took 7 bases from V and 6 from J, leaving 17 bases between them. The CDR3 here is CASTADPSRDTQYF. CDR3 nucleotides: TGTGCCAGCACCGCGGATCCTTCTAGGGATACGCAGTATTTT.

The chain links TRBV7-6 to TRBJ1-2, with D possibly matching TRBD1 (6 bases). CDR1 is SGHVS and CDR2 is FNYEAQ in the germline V gene. Between the trimmed V and J ends, which lost 1 base and 6 bases, there was a span of 9 bases. CDR3 length: 13 residues. Here the CDR3 DNA reads TGTGCCAGCAGCTTAGTGGCAGGGGATGGCTACACCTTC. This gives the protein CASSLVAGDGYTF.

This chain joins TRBV5-4 and TRBJ1-2; D uncertain. Germline V CDR1 and CDR2: SGHNT, YYREEE (reference sequence). Between the trimmed V and J ends, which lost 0 bases and 8 bases, there was a span of 11 bases. The CDR3 loop spans 13 amino acids. CDR3 region: CASSLAGILGYTF. The CDR3 bases are TGTGCCAGCAGCTTGGCAGGAATTTTGGGCTACACCTTC.

The chain is built from TRBV3-1 (or the pseudogene TRBV3-2) and TRBJ2-7, with 7 bases identical to TRBD1. There are 11 residues in the CDR3. Germline lookup yields CDR1 LGHDT and CDR2 YNNKEL (reference sequence). V was pared by 8 bases and J by 2 bases, with 0 bases of the junction left unmatched. The CDR3, as DNA: TGTGCCAGCGGGACAGCCTACGAGCAGTACTTC. It encodes CASGTAYEQYF.

The chain links TRBV5-1 to TRBJ1-1, with a weak D call TRBD1 (5 bases). The CDR3 loop spans 13 amino acids. V shed 7 bases and J shed 1 base, with 11 bases lying between them. Germline V gene sequence: CDR1 SGHRS, CDR2 YFSETQ. The CDR3: CASHRQQNTEAFF. DNA for the CDR3: TGCGCCAGCCATAGACAGCAGAACACTGAAGCTTTCTTT.

V usage is TRBV19 and J usage is TRBJ1-2; D might be TRBD1 (6 bases). The CDR3 is made up of 12 amino acids. CDR1 is LNHDA, CDR2 SQIVND, per germline (reference sequence). Trimming left V 6 bases short and J 5 bases short, with 10 bases between. The CDR3 DNA reads TGTGCCAGTAGGGACAGCCTTTATGGCTACACCTTC. This codes for CASRDSLYGYTF. The whole variable domain, filled in from reference TRBV19 and TRBJ1-2, reads DGGITQSPKYLFRKEGQNVTLSCEQNLNHDAMYWYRQDPGQGLRLIYYSQIVNDFQKGDIAEGYSVSREKKESFPLTVTSAQKNPTAFYLCASRDSLYGYTFGSGTRLTVV.

This chain joins TRBV4-2 and TRBJ2-3, with D perhaps TRBD1 (6 bases). This CDR3 region has 17 residues. The V gene lost 5 bases and the J gene lost 0 bases, with 18 bases spanning the gap. The germline gives CDR1 LGHNA, CDR2 YNFKEQ. The CDR3 DNA is TGTGCCAGCAGCTGGGGGCAGGGGTTCACTAGCACAGATACGCAGTATTTT. The encoded protein is CASSWGQGFTSTDTQYF.

This clone showed up just a few times. The chain links TRBV11-2 to TRBJ2-7; TRBD1 is a possible D gene (6 bases). The V end was cut by 3 bases, the J end by 3 bases, with 12 bases between. Germline CDR1 SGHAT, CDR2 FQNNGV. This CDR3 has 14 amino acids. CDR3 coding DNA: TGTGCCAGCAGCTTTCCGGGACATCTCTACGAGCAGTACTTC. Its translation is CASSFPGHLYEQYF.

This chain connects TRBV7-3 to TRBJ1-1, with D perhaps matching TRBD1 (5 bases). V shed 4 bases and J shed 4 bases, with 13 bases lying between them. CDR1 is SGHTA and CDR2 is FQGTGA in the germline V gene. CDR3 length: 14 amino acids. The CDR3 here is CASSSGILSTEAFF. CDR3 DNA sequence: TGTGCCAGCAGCTCAGGGATTTTAAGCACTGAAGCTTTCTTT.

This clone was counted a few times. The chain uses TRBV27 and TRBJ1-2; D remains unclear. CDR3 length: 14 amino acids. The germline gives CDR1 MNHEY, CDR2 SMNVEV (reference sequence). The V end lost 3 bases, the J end lost 4 bases, and 12 bases lay between the germline ends. The CDR3 sequence is CASSLVSGSYGYTF. The CDR3, as DNA: TGTGCCAGCAGTTTGGTATCAGGCTCCTATGGCTACACCTTC.

The chain is built from TRBV7-9 and TRBJ2-7, with 7 positions matching TRBD1. Germline trimming cut 5 bases from V and 0 bases from J; bases unmatched to any gene: 7. Germline V gene data show CDR1 as SEHNR and CDR2 as FQNEAQ (reference sequence). The CDR3 runs to 15 residues. DNA of the CDR3: TGTGCCAGCAGCAACAGACAGGGCCGCTCCTACGAGCAGTACTTC. The encoded protein is CASSNRQGRSYEQYF.

CDR3 in DNA: TGCGCCAGCAGCTTGGGCGGGTCTTATGGCTACACCTTC. Encoded protein: CASSLGGSYGYTF. This chain uses TRBV5-1 with TRBJ1-2; D not resolved. The CDR3 loop spans 13 amino acids. Per the germline V gene, CDR1 is SGHRS and CDR2 is YFSETQ. V gave up 0 bases and J gave up 5 bases, with 8 bases separating them.

This chain joins TRBV24-1 and TRBJ2-2; 8 bases line up with TRBD1. The length of the CDR3 is 16 residues. The V gene's germline CDR1 is KGHDR and CDR2 SFDVKD. J was trimmed by 1 base and V by 3 bases; bases with no gene match: 3. CDR3 in amino acids: CATSDPGTGNTGELFF. The CDR3 region has the DNA TGTGCCACCAGTGATCCCGGGACAGGGAACACCGGGGAGCTGTTTTTT.

The rearrangement links TRBV5-6 to TRBJ2-5; possible D gene TRBD1, 5 bases. Germline CDR1 SGHDT, CDR2 YYEEEE. Trimming removed 4 bases at V and 1 base at J, with 8 bases between. The CDR3 is made up of 13 amino acids. In nucleotides, the CDR3 is TGTGCCAGCAGCACCGACAGCCAAGAGACCCAGTACTTC. It translates to CASSTDSQETQYF.

The genes are TRBV29-1 and TRBJ2-3; 12 bases match TRBD1. The germline V gene has CDR1 SQVTM and CDR2 ANQGSEA. The CDR3 runs 15 residues. V shed 6 bases and J 1 base; nucleotides not matched to a gene: 5. The CDR3: CSVEGQGAGTDTQYF. DNA of the CDR3: TGCAGCGTCGAGGGACAGGGGGCCGGCACAGATACGCAGTATTTT.

This clone was recorded once. The chain is built from TRBV29-1 and TRBJ2-5, with TRBD2 as a possible D gene (6 bases). V was clipped by 6 bases and J by 5 bases, with 22 bases between them. Germline V gene lookup returns CDR1 SQVTM and CDR2 ANQGSEA. This CDR3 spans 15 amino acids. CDR3 bases: TGCAGCGTCGCGCGGGACCGAGCCCCAGCTGAGACCCAGTACTTC. Its protein is CSVARDRAPAETQYF.

The DNA for the CDR3 is TGTGCCAGCACCCTACAGGGTTTCCACGAGCAGTACTTC. As protein: CASTLQGFHEQYF. The chain combines TRBV2 with TRBJ2-7, with D possibly matching TRBD1 (6 bases). V was trimmed by 7 bases and J by 5 bases, leaving 15 bases between them. The CDR3 length is 13 residues. Germline CDR1 reads SNHLY; CDR2 reads FYNNEI.

This clone was seen only once. The gene calls are TRBV9 and TRBJ2-4; D remains unclear. The CDR3 loop spans 15 amino acids. V lost 1 base and J 2 bases, leaving 10 bases between the germline ends. Germline V gene sequence: CDR1 SGDLS, CDR2 YYNGEE. The CDR3: CASSVSSETKNIQYF. The DNA for the CDR3 is TGTGCCAGCAGCGTATCTAGTGAGACCAAAAACATTCAGTACTTC.

The chain carries TRBV4-2 and TRBJ1-3, with TRBD1 matching 8 bases. Losses at the gene ends were 2 bases for V and 4 bases for J; bases not matched to a gene: 7. The CDR3 has 16 amino acids. Germline CDR1 LGHNA, CDR2 YNFKEQ. The chain's CDR3 is CASSQKTGVEGNTIYF. The DNA for the CDR3 is TGTGCCAGCAGCCAAAAGACAGGGGTCGAAGGAAACACCATATATTTT.